Listed below are T cell receptor beta chains from one sample, sequenced in a study of vaccination effects on CD4 cells after COVID-19. The table came from immunoSEQ multiplex PCR; TCRdb's copy has only in-frame clones and leaves some out. The sample has approximately 31,000 clones, 65% to 75% seen once. These receptors' targets are unknown. Specimen: CD4+ T cells from PBMCs cultured with HCoV-229E spike peptides, collected after COVID-19 vaccination. The receptor set was obtained from a human donor who received a COVID-19 vaccine. The CDR3 runs from the conserved cysteine through the conserved F or W. Each record gives: J gene, V gene, CDR3 protein.

j_call: TRBJ1-2
v_call: TRBV3-1/TRBV3-2
cdr3_aa: CASSQDRKGNYGYTF

j_call: TRBJ2-1
v_call: TRBV10-1
cdr3_aa: CASSELERGYNEQFF

j_call: TRBJ1-2
v_call: TRBV24-1
cdr3_aa: CATSDPTGVGYTF

j_call: TRBJ1-1
v_call: TRBV4-1
cdr3_aa: CASSHHPTGFTEAFF

j_call: TRBJ2-2
v_call: TRBV6-5
cdr3_aa: CASSYSIGSGELFF

j_call: TRBJ1-2
v_call: TRBV5-4
cdr3_aa: CASSLEGTGGLGTF

j_call: TRBJ2-1
v_call: TRBV11-2
cdr3_aa: CASSLEKGEQFF

j_call: TRBJ2-7
v_call: TRBV6-6
cdr3_aa: CASSHSLLVGSSYEQYF

j_call: TRBJ1-5
v_call: TRBV11-2
cdr3_aa: CASSLDRDQPQHF

j_call: TRBJ1-1
v_call: TRBV30
cdr3_aa: CAWSVTRNTEAFF

j_call: TRBJ1-3
v_call: TRBV12-3/TRBV12-4
cdr3_aa: CASSLVSGNTIYF

j_call: TRBJ1-1
v_call: TRBV6-5
cdr3_aa: CASSYLPGDTEAFF

j_call: TRBJ1-1
v_call: TRBV6-2/TRBV6-3
cdr3_aa: CASSWEAVTEAFF

j_call: TRBJ1-1
v_call: TRBV18
cdr3_aa: CASRRGVEAFF

j_call: TRBJ2-1
v_call: TRBV7-8
cdr3_aa: CASSSSQGGITYNEQFF

j_call: TRBJ2-6
v_call: TRBV24-1
cdr3_aa: CATSDHETNVLTF

j_call: TRBJ1-6
v_call: TRBV3-1/TRBV3-2
cdr3_aa: CASSPSGGPNSPLHF

j_call: TRBJ1-2
v_call: TRBV4-1
cdr3_aa: CASSQSTPGTGSGYTF

j_call: TRBJ1-6
v_call: TRBV6-5
cdr3_aa: CASSRPGTGNSPLHF

j_call: TRBJ1-6
v_call: TRBV30
cdr3_aa: CAWKRQGSSPLHF

j_call: TRBJ1-1
v_call: TRBV9
cdr3_aa: CASTGTGGITEAFF

j_call: TRBJ2-7
v_call: TRBV20-1
cdr3_aa: CSASRDYEQYF